The 7 T cell receptor beta chains listed next were all sequenced from one sample in a study of T cell changes during pregnancy in multiple sclerosis. Only in-frame clones appear in the TCRdb table, and some are missing; sequencing was by immunoSEQ multiplex PCR. The profile shows 80,000 to 100,000 clones, 85% to 95% of them singletons. This sample comprised peripheral blood, obtained in the first trimester of pregnancy. The receptors stem from a female donor with multiple sclerosis, enrolled in a pregnancy study.

The genes are TRBV5-4 and TRBJ1-2; TRBD1 matches 8 bases. This CDR3 contains 14 residues. The germline V gene has CDR1 SGHNT and CDR2 YYREEE (reference sequence). The V segment lost 4 bases and the J segment 4 bases; nucleotides outside the gene matches: 6. The CDR3, as DNA: TGTGCCAGCAGCCCCGGGACAGGACTCTATGGCTACACCTTC. It translates to CASSPGTGLYGYTF. Supplemented by reference TRBV5-4 and TRBJ1-2, the full variable domain reads ETGVTQSPTHLIKTRGQQVTLRCSSQSGHNTVSWYQQALGQGPQFIFQYYREEENGRGNFPPRFSGLQFPNYSSELNVNALELDDSALYLCASSPGTGLYGYTFGSGTRLTVV.

This clone was observed once. The chain links TRBV9 to TRBJ2-3, with D possibly being TRBD2 (5 bases). Trimming stripped 0 bases from V and 2 bases from J, with 16 bases between. This CDR3 region has 17 residues. CDR1 and CDR2 from the germline V gene are SGDLS and YYNGEE. Here the CDR3 reads CASSVGPRVPTTDTQYF. DNA for the CDR3: TGTGCCAGCAGCGTAGGGCCGCGGGTCCCTACCACAGATACGCAGTATTTT.

The genes are TRBV28 and TRBJ1-5; D is uncertain. The germline V gene encodes CDR1 MDHEN and CDR2 SYDVKM. V lost 5 bases and J 8 bases, leaving 22 bases between the germline ends. This CDR3 comprises 16 residues. DNA for the CDR3: TGTGCCAGCAGTCCCACCGGGATCTCATTAAGGAAGCCCCAGCATTTT. Encoded protein: CASSPTGISLRKPQHF.

V and J are TRBV28 and TRBJ2-7; 7 bases fit TRBD1. CDR3 length: 15 amino acids. The germline V gene has CDR1 MDHEN and CDR2 SYDVKM. Unmatched junction bases numbered 8, after V lost 6 bases and J lost 0 bases. This CDR3 is CASSLRGTASYEQYF. In DNA form, the CDR3 reads TGTGCCAGCAGCTTAAGGGGGACAGCCTCCTACGAGCAGTACTTC.

The chain has TRBV5-4 and TRBJ1-1, with 9 bases that match TRBD1. The CDR3 sequence is 18 residues long. Unmatched junction bases numbered 11, after V lost 0 bases and J lost 2 bases. Germline CDR1 is SGHNT and CDR2 is YYREEE (reference sequence). CDR3 in amino acids: CASSLGPPGQGYNTEAFF. The CDR3 DNA follows: TGTGCCAGCAGCTTGGGTCCCCCGGGACAGGGATATAACACTGAAGCTTTCTTT. The entire variable domain, with the rest obtained from reference TRBV5-4 and TRBJ1-1, is as follows: ETGVTQSPTHLIKTRGQQVTLRCSSQSGHNTVSWYQQALGQGPQFIFQYYREEENGRGNFPPRFSGLQFPNYSSELNVNALELDDSALYLCASSLGPPGQGYNTEAFFGQGTRLTVV.

The chain combines TRBV28 with TRBJ2-3; TRBD2 might be the D (5 bases). The CDR3 has 16 residues. From germline, CDR1 is MDHEN and CDR2 SYDVKM. With 3 bases removed from V and 0 bases from J, the gap between germline ends came to 13 bases. CDR3 sequence: CASSFAGVISTDTQYF. CDR3 DNA: TGTGCCAGCAGTTTCGCGGGCGTAATTAGCACAGATACGCAGTATTTT.

The J gene is TRBJ1-5, the V gene TRBV5-8; D might be TRBD1 (5 bases). There are 16 residues in the CDR3. CDR1 SGHTS and CDR2 YDEGEE come from the germline V gene. Trimming left V 4 bases short and J 3 bases short, with 17 bases between. The CDR3 loop reads CASSPQEPGINQPQHF. The CDR3 nucleotides read TGTGCCAGCAGCCCCCAGGAGCCAGGGATCAATCAGCCCCAGCATTTT.